Presented here are 4 T cell receptor beta chains from one specimen sequenced in a study of blood T cell repertoires in COVID-19. Measured with immunoSEQ multiplex PCR; TCRdb has only the in-frame clones, and not every one. Among about 240,000 clones listed, approximately 83% were seen once. The specimen was PBMCs or T cells enriched from blood (not recorded which). The receptors shown here come from a woman in her 40s with acute COVID-19.

V gene TRBV5-5 combines with J gene TRBJ2-7; 14 bases line up with TRBD2. Trimming removed 4 bases from V and 4 bases from J; junction bases left unmatched: 7. The length of the CDR3 is 16 residues. Germline CDR1 reads SGHKS; CDR2 reads YYEKEE (reference sequence). The CDR3 region has the DNA TGTGCCAGCAGCAGATCCGGGACTAGCGGGAGTTACGAGCAGTACTTC. Translating it yields CASSRSGTSGSYEQYF.

The chain carries TRBV24-1 and TRBJ2-1; 10 bases map to TRBD2. CDR1 and CDR2 (germline): KGHDR, SFDVKD. V trimming: 5 bases; J trimming: 4 bases; junction bases outside the gene matches: 4. CDR3 length equals 15 residues. The CDR3 sequence: CATSGTSGIYNEQFF. CDR3 bases: TGTGCCACCAGTGGCACTAGCGGGATTTACAATGAGCAGTTCTTC.

This chain connects TRBV5-8 to TRBJ2-3; D possibly corresponds to TRBD2 (6 bases). V was pared by 0 bases and J by 0 bases, with 8 bases between. Germline V gives CDR1 SGHTS, CDR2 YDEGEE. The CDR3 covers 15 residues. The CDR3 bases are TGTGCCAGCAGCTTGGGCGGGGTCAGCACAGATACGCAGTATTTT. Amino acid sequence: CASSLGGVSTDTQYF. Variable domain in full (rest from reference TRBV5-8 and TRBJ2-3): EAGVTQSPTHLIKTRGQQATLRCSPISGHTSVYWYQQALGLGLQFLLWYDEGEERNRGNFPPRFSGRQFPNYSSELNVNALELEDSALYLCASSLGGVSTDTQYFGPGTRLTVL.

The chain links TRBV12-3 or TRBV12-4 to TRBJ1-2; D call uncertain. CDR3 length: 13 amino acids. V was cut by 6 bases and J by 4 bases, with 12 bases left in between. The CDR3 coding sequence is TGTGCCAGCAGGCCCGCTGGGCTCTATGGCTACACCTTC. It is translated as CASRPAGLYGYTF.